This T cell receptor (beta chain) emerged from a study of T cells in Graves' hyperthyroidism and ophthalmopathy. Study-wide findings and caveats: The model's output predicted ophthalmopathy at a median of 6.5 months prior to onset. Researchers report that a 13 V-J model separated ophthalmopathy from stable hyperthyroidism.

Graves' hyperthyroidism without ophthalmopathy progression within 18 months was termed stable. Per the germline V gene, CDR1 is KGHDR and CDR2 is SFDVKD. The CDR3 loop spans 15 amino acids. With 0 bases clipped from V and 10 bases from J, the junction kept 7 bases outside the gene matches. At least ten counts were recorded for this clonotype. The antigen is undetermined. Amplification of TCR beta CDR3 regions used RNA as the template. The TCR CDR3 first-round RT-PCR relied on the HTBI primer set. One entry per CDR3 protein results from TCRdb running MiXCR on the multiplex PCR reads. The sample consists of about 320,000 distinct CDR3 sequences, roughly 17% of them appearing once.

The material sequenced was blood. V and J are TRBV24-1 and TRBJ1-2, with 10 bases identical to TRBD1. The clonotype comes from a man between 25 and 39 years old with Graves' hyperthyroidism. The CDR3, as DNA: TGTGCCACCAGTGATTTGGACAGGGGGCAGGCTCACTACACCTTC. Its protein product is CATSDLDRGQAHYTF.